These 6 T cell receptor beta chains were sequenced from one sample in a study of OX40 agonist ivuxolimab in advanced cancers. Sequencing was performed with immunoSEQ multiplex PCR; in TCRdb, only in-frame clones are kept and a portion is missing. Altogether 85,000 to 95,000 clones are present, more than 85% being singletons, with the ten largest covering around 2.5%. Specimen: CD4+ or CD8+ T cells sorted from blood, collected in a trial of the OX40 agonist ivuxolimab. These receptors were taken from an adult with an advanced solid tumor such as melanoma, head and neck, liver or kidney cancer.

The chain uses TRBV28 and TRBJ1-3; D is ambiguous. The germline CDR1 and CDR2 sequences are MDHEN and SYDVKM. This CDR3 contains 16 residues. V was shortened by 4 bases and J by 0 bases, with 13 bases between the two germline ends. The CDR3 nucleotides read TGTGCCAGCAGTTCTTACGGGCCAGACTCTGGAAACACCATATATTTT. This codes for CASSSYGPDSGNTIYF.

The rearrangement joins TRBV5-1 to TRBJ2-5, with TRBD2 matching 7 bases. Germline CDR1 SGHRS, CDR2 YFSETQ. Trimming cost V 4 bases and J 3 bases; bases outside gene matches: 6. The CDR3 runs to 14 residues. The CDR3 DNA is TGCGCCAGCAGCGGAGCGCTAGCGGAAGAGACCCAGTACTTC. It yields the protein CASSGALAEETQYF.

The chain recombines TRBV2 with TRBJ1-3, with 8 nucleotides matching TRBD1. V lost 6 bases to trimming and J lost 4 bases; unmatched junction nucleotides: 11. The CDR3 has 16 amino acids. Per the germline V gene, CDR1 is SNHLY and CDR2 is FYNNEI. Here the CDR3 DNA reads TGTGCCAGCAGCACTTTACGGACAGGGACCGGAAACACCATATATTTT. Protein product: CASSTLRTGTGNTIYF. Looking up the rest from reference TRBV2 and TRBJ1-3 gives the full variable domain: EPEVTQTPSHQVTQMGQEVILRCVPISNHLYFYWYRQILGQKVEFLVSFYNNEISEKSEIFDDQFSVERPDGSNFTLKIRSTKLEDSAMYFCASSTLRTGTGNTIYFGEGSWLTVV.

This chain uses TRBV5-1 with TRBJ2-7; 8 nucleotides agree with TRBD1. The CDR3 has 14 residues. CDR1 and CDR2 (germline): SGHRS, YFSETQ. J lost 5 bases, V lost 4 bases, and 8 bases had no gene match. The CDR3 DNA is TGCGCCAGCAGCCTAATGACAGGGGTCGACGAGCAGTACTTC. Its protein product is CASSLMTGVDEQYF.

The J gene is TRBJ2-2, the V gene TRBV4-2; TRBD1 or TRBD2 may be the D gene (6 bases each). The V gene's germline CDR1 is LGHNA and CDR2 YNFKEQ. The CDR3 is made up of 20 amino acids. The germline V and J ends were trimmed by 3 bases and 6 bases, with 29 bases remaining between them. As DNA, the CDR3 is TGTGCCAGCAGCCAGAGGGCCTCCGGGTGGGCTCCGGGGGCCCCCGGGGAGCTGTTTTTT. Translated: CASSQRASGWAPGAPGELFF.

The V and J genes are TRBV19 and TRBJ1-5; 8 nucleotides align to TRBD1. Germline values: CDR1 LNHDA, CDR2 SQIVND (reference sequence). Unmatched junction bases numbered 5, after V lost 5 bases and J lost 5 bases. The CDR3 extends over 14 amino acids. The DNA of the CDR3 is TGTGCCAGTAGTGTAAAACAGGGGGATCAGCCCCAGCATTTT. This encodes CASSVKQGDQPQHF.